This record concerns one TCR beta chain sequence. Authors' analysis steps: Amplification with reference gene primers provided the estimates of nucleated cell counts. The repertoire was sequenced with immunoSEQ multiplex PCR; TCRdb's copy has only in-frame clones and lacks some. The DNA gave D and trimming, while V, J and clone size come from that table. The sample consists of 250,000 to 350,000 clones, roughly 90% of them appearing once. This record comes from a study of blood T cell repertoires in COVID-19. Study as a whole: Samples of COVID-19 (acute and convalescent) were obtained from the United States, Italy and Spain. In each case, the material was cDNA or gDNA derived from T cells, B-cell-depleted T cells, or PBMCs.

Germline V lookup: CDR1 LNHDA, CDR2 SQIVND (reference sequence). Trimming took 11 bases from V and 3 from J; bases not matched to a gene: 12. The CDR3 loop spans 14 amino acids. The TCR comes from a woman aged 55-70 years with acute or convalescent COVID-19. Sequencing was performed on peripheral blood. V and J are TRBV19 and TRBJ2-7, with 8 bases fitting TRBD2. CDR3: CAASGGGRDYEQYF. The CDR3 nucleotides read TGTGCCGCCTCCGGGGGGGGGCGCGACTACGAGCAGTACTTC.